A single sample gave rise to the 2 T cell receptor beta chains below, sequenced in a study of cytomegalovirus exposure and HLA in healthy donors. A multiplex PCR was run with 60 Vbeta primers and 13 Jbeta primers. Libraries were prepared by immunoSEQ multiplex PCR; TCRdb keeps only in-frame clonotypes and omits some of them. The profile shows over 100,000 clones, approximately 71% of them singletons. Sample: PBMCs. The receptors shown here come from a woman in her sixties or seventies in good health and CMV-seropositive.

This rearrangement joins TRBV6-6 to TRBJ2-1, with a weak D call TRBD2 (6 bases). The CDR3 is 14 amino acids. V gave up 4 bases and J gave up 7 bases, with 14 bases separating them. Germline assignment: CDR1 MNHNY and CDR2 SVGAGI (reference sequence). CDR3 in DNA: TGTGCCAGCAGTTCGGACGGGGGTAGTAATGAGCAGTTCTTC. Translation gives CASSSDGGSNEQFF.

This clone was seen only once. The chain uses TRBV6-5 and TRBJ2-5, with 8 bases fitting TRBD1. J lost 5 bases, V lost 4 bases, and 9 bases had no gene match. CDR1 MNHEY and CDR2 SVGAGI come from the germline V gene. The CDR3 extends over 15 amino acids. CDR3: CASSSGQAGSETQYF. CDR3 DNA sequence: TGTGCCAGCAGTTCGGGACAGGCAGGGAGTGAGACCCAGTACTTC.